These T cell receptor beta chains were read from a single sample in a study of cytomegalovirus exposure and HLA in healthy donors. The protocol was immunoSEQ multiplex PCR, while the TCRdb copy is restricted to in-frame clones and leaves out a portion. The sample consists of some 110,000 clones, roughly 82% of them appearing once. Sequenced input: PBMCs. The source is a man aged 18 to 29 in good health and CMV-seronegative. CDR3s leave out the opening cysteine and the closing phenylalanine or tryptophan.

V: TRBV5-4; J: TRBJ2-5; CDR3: ASSQGGEETQY
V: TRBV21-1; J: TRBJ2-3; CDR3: ASSFGTPSTDTQY
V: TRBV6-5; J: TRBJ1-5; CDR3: ASSYGTGDQPQH
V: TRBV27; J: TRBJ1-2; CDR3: ASSPSGGSGGYT
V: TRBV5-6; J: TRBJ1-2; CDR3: ASSLDSGPYGYT
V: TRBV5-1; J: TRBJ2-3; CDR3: ASSLESSGSLGTQY
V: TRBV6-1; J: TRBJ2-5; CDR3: ASSEYRPSDETQY
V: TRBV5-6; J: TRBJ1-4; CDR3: ASSELGGTNEKLF
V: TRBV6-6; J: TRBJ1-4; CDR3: ASSYRTGGGEKLF
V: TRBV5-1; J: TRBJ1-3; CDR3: ASSLRQGESGNTIY
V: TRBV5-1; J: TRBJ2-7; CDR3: ASSLGLAASLDEQY
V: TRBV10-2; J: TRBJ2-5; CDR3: ASSPDQETQY
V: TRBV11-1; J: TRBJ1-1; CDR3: ASSPTGGAEAF
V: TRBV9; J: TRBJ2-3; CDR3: ASSPKTWDTQY
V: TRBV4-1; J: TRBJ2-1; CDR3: ASSLLVPGQGKLLYNEQF
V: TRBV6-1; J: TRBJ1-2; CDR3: ASSEGWSANYGYT
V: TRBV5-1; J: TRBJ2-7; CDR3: ASSIGTSGTPNEQY
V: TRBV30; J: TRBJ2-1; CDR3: AWSLLAGGSNEQF
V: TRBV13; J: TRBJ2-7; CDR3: ASSSRVSGPYEQY
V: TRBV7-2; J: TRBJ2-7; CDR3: ASSFRQGIYSYEQY
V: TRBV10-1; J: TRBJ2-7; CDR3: ASSGTQGYEQY
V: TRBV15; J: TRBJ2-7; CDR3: ATSRDSEAGEQY
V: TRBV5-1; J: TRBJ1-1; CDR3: ASNPGPGNTEAF
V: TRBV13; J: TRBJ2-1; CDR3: ASSPSGGPYNEQF
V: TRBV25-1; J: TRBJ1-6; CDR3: ASSETGGGKWYSPLH
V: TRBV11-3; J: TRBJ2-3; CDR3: ASSLMAGGPTDTQY
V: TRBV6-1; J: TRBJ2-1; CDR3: ASRGTGGTNEQF
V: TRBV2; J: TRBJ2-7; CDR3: ASSDNTYEQY
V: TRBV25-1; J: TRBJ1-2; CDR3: ASRTSGDNYGYT
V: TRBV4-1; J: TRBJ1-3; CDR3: ASSQAFRDRGLGTIY
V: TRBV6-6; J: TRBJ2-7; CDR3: ASSSTSGRYEQY
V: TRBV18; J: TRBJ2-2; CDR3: ASSPYRSENTGELF
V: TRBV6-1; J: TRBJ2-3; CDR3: ASSELAGATDTQY
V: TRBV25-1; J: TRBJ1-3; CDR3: ASSTRTGGSGNTIY
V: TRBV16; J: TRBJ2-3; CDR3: ASSQSNTDTQY
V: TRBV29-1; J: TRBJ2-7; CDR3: SVGLAGGPSYEQY
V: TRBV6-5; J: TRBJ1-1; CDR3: ASSSSENLATEAF
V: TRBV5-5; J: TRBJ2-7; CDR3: ASSLDAGIGYEQY
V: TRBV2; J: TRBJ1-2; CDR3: ASSVTGSLSGYT
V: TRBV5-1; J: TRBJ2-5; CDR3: ASSLVTSGGAGETQY
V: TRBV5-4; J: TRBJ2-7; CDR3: ASRRGEGEQY
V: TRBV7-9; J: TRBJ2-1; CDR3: ASSQDPVRGGVNEQF
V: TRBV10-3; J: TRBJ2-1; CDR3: AITSDRGGNEQF
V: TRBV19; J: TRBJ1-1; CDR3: GTQREGPNTEAF
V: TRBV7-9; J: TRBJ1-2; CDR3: ASSLEGGYT
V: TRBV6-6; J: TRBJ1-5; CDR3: ASSYVTSRDNQPQH